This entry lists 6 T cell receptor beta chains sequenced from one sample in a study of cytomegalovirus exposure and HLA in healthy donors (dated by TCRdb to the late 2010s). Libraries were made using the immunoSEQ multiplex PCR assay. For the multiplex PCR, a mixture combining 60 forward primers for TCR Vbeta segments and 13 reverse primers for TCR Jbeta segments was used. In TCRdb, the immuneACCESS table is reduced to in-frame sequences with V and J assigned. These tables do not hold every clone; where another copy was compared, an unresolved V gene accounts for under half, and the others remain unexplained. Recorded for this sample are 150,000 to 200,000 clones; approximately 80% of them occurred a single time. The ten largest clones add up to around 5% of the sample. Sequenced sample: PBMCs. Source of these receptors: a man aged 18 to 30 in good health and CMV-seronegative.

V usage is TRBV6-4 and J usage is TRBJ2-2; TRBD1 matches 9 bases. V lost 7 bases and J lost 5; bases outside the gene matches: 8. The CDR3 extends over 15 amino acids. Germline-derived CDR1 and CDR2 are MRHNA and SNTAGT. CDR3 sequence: CASKPGTGWTGELFF. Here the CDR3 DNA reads TGTGCCAGCAAGCCCGGGACAGGGTGGACCGGGGAGCTGTTTTTT.

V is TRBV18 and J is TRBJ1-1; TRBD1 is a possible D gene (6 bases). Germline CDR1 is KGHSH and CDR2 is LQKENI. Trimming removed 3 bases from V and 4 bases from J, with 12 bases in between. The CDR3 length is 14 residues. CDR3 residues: CASSPPGGGTEAFF. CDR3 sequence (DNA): TGTGCCAGCTCACCCCCGGGGGGCGGCACTGAAGCTTTCTTT.

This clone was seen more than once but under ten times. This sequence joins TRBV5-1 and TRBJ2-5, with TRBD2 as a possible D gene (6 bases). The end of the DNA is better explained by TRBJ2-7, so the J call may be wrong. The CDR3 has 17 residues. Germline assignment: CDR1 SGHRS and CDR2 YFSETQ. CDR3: CASSLFGGIADTYEQYF. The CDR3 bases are TGCGCCAGCAGCTTGTTTGGGGGGATAGCGGATACCTACGAGCAGTACTTC.

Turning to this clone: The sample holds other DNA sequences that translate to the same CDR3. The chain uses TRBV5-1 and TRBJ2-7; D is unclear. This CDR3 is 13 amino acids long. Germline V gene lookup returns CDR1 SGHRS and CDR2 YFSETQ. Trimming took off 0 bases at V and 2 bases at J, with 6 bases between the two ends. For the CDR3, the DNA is TGCGCCAGCAGCTTGGCAGGTACCTACGAGCAGTACTTC. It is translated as CASSLAGTYEQYF.

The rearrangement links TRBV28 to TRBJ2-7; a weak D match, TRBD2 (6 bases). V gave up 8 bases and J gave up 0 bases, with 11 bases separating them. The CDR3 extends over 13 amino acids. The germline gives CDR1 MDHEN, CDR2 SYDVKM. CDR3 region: CASGGAPSYEQYF. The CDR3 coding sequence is TGTGCCAGCGGAGGGGCCCCCTCCTACGAGCAGTACTTC. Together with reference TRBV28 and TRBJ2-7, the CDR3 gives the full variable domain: DVKVTQSSRYLVKRTGEKVFLECVQDMDHENMFWYRQDPGLGLRLIYFSYDVKMKEKGDIPEGYSVSREKKERFSLILESASTNQTSMYLCASGGAPSYEQYFGPGTRLTVT.

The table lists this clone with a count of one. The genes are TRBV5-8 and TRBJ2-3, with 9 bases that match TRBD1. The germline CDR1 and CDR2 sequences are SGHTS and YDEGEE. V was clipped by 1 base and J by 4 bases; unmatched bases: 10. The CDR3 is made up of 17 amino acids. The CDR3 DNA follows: TGTGCCAGCAGCTTGAATGAAGACAGGGGGGTCGCAGATACGCAGTATTTT. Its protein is CASSLNEDRGVADTQYF.